Listed below are T cell receptor beta chains from one sample, sequenced in a study of blood T cell repertoires in COVID-19. Profiling relied on immunoSEQ multiplex PCR, and the TCRdb table lists in-frame clones only, not all of them. The data contain 60,000 to 70,000 clones, roughly nine tenths of them singletons. The material sequenced was peripheral blood. The receptors were sampled from a man between 45 and 60 years old with active COVID-19. CDR3s include the opening cysteine and the closing phenylalanine or tryptophan. D genes are given only for firm matches. Clone size is shown for a subset of rows, as once, few, many or a class of expanded clone.

V gene	clone size	J gene	D gene	CDR3 DNA	CDR3 protein
TRBV7-6	-	TRBJ1-5	-	TGTGCCAGCAGCTCTTCTGATAGGAGTGGCAATCAGCCCCAGCATTTT	CASSSSDRSGNQPQHF
TRBV11-3	-	TRBJ1-2	TRBD1	TGTGCCAGCAGCTTGGGACAGAGCGAGTATAATGGCTACACCTTC	CASSLGQSEYNGYTF
TRBV29-1	-	TRBJ2-7	TRBD1	TGCAGCGGCGGACAGGGAAGCAACGAGCAGTACTTC	CSGGQGSNEQYF
TRBV11-3	-	TRBJ2-1	-	TGTGCCAGCAGCTCCGACAGTTACAATGAGCAGTTCTTC	CASSSDSYNEQFF
TRBV9	few	TRBJ1-2	-	TGTGCCAGCAGCGGGGGCCTTGACAGGCCTTCAGACTATGGCTACACCTTC	CASSGGLDRPSDYGYTF
TRBV28	few	TRBJ2-7	TRBD1	TGTGCCAGCAGGACAGGGGCGGCCCACGAGCAGTACTTC	CASRTGAAHEQYF
TRBV4-1	-	TRBJ2-7	-	TGCGCCAGCAGCCAAGCATCGTCAGCGAGGGTGCAGTACTTC	CASSQASSARVQYF
TRBV9	-	TRBJ1-3	-	TGTGCCAGCAGCGTAGATAGTTTCTCTGGAAACACCATATATTTT	CASSVDSFSGNTIYF
TRBV2	-	TRBJ2-5	TRBD2	TGTGCCAGCAGTGAAACCCGACTAGCGACGGAGACCCAGTACTTC	CASSETRLATETQYF
TRBV7-2	-	TRBJ2-1	TRBD1	TGTGCCAGCAGCACCGACAGGGCCCTGAGTAAGTTCTTC	CASSTDRALSKFF
TRBV4-3	-	TRBJ1-2	-	TGCGCCAGCAGCCAAGATGAGGCCCTCGGCGGCTACACCTTC	CASSQDEALGGYTF
TRBV3-1/TRBV3-2	-	TRBJ1-2	TRBD1	TGTGCCAGCAGCCAAGGGTCGGGACAGGGCCATGGCTACACCTTC	CASSQGSGQGHGYTF
TRBV11-3	-	TRBJ2-1	TRBD1	TGTGCCAGTGAAAAGTGGGACAGCTTAAGCTCCTACAATGAGCAGTTCTTC	CASEKWDSLSSYNEQFF
TRBV28	-	TRBJ2-7	TRBD1	TGTGCCAGCAGTTCGGGACAGCAATACGAGCAGTACTTC	CASSSGQQYEQYF
TRBV3-1/TRBV3-2	-	TRBJ1-2	-	TGTGCCAGCAGCCAAGACACACTCGCGGGCCATGGCTACACCTTC	CASSQDTLAGHGYTF
TRBV14	-	TRBJ2-3	TRBD1	TGTGCCAGCAGGGGACAGGGGACAGATACGCAGTATTTT	CASRGQGTDTQYF
TRBV6-2/TRBV6-3	once	TRBJ2-3	-	TGTGCCAGCAGTTACTCGCGAGGGGGAAGCACAGATACGCAGTATTTT	CASSYSRGGSTDTQYF
TRBV9	-	TRBJ2-5	-	TGTGCCAGCAGCGTAGCCTACAGTCAAGAGACCCAGTACTTC	CASSVAYSQETQYF
TRBV20-1	-	TRBJ1-1	-	TGCAGTGCTAGTTCAGGGAAGGAACTAGCTTTCTTT	CSASSGKELAFF
TRBV19	-	TRBJ2-4	TRBD2	TGTGCCAGTAATAGGGGACTAGCGGGTCCCGCCAAAAACATTCAGTACTTC	CASNRGLAGPAKNIQYF
TRBV3-1/TRBV3-2	-	TRBJ2-3	-	TGTGCCCGGCCGGACAGAGGTTTGGGTACGCAGTATTTT	CARPDRGLGTQYF
TRBV29-1	-	TRBJ2-7	TRBD1	TGCAGCGCCCGGGGGGACAGGGCCTCCTACGAGCAGTACTTC	CSARGDRASYEQYF
TRBV11-2	-	TRBJ2-5	TRBD2	TGTGCCAGCAACTCGGGCGGGGAGGGGGAGACCCAGTACTTC	CASNSGGEGETQYF
TRBV18	-	TRBJ2-5	TRBD2	TGTGCCAGCTCACGTGAGACGGGAGGGTACGAAGAGACCCAGTACTTC	CASSRETGGYEETQYF
TRBV18	-	TRBJ2-2	-	TGTGCCAGCTCCGAAATGCAGGGGATCGGGGAGCTGTTTTTT	CASSEMQGIGELFF
TRBV23-1	-	TRBJ2-7	-	TGCGCCAGCAGTCAAGGACAAGCAAGAACCTACGAGCAGTACTTC	CASSQGQARTYEQYF
TRBV7-2	once	TRBJ2-1	-	TGTGCCAGCAGCCCCCAGCCCCCAAGAGGAGGTGAGCAGTTCTTC	CASSPQPPRGGEQFF
TRBV3-1/TRBV3-2	-	TRBJ2-1	TRBD1	TGTGCCAGCAGCCAGGGACAGAGCTACAATGAGCAGTTCTTC	CASSQGQSYNEQFF
TRBV12-3/TRBV12-4	-	TRBJ2-7	-	TGTGCCAGCAGTTTCTCCGTCTACGAGCAGTACTTC	CASSFSVYEQYF
TRBV4-1	-	TRBJ2-2	-	TGCGCCAGCAGCCAACCGACACTTAACACCGGGGAGCTGTTTTTT	CASSQPTLNTGELFF
TRBV14	-	TRBJ1-2	TRBD1	TGTGCCAGCAGTCCTGGGCTGACAGGGGGCGACTATGGCTACACCTTC	CASSPGLTGGDYGYTF
TRBV13	-	TRBJ2-5	TRBD2	TGTGCCAGCAGCTCAGCGGGGGGGCCGATAGAGACCCAGTACTTC	CASSSAGGPIETQYF
TRBV7-8	-	TRBJ2-5	-	TGTGCCAGCAGGCAATCTAAGCGGGAGACCCAGTACTTC	CASRQSKRETQYF
TRBV12-3/TRBV12-4	-	TRBJ1-5	-	TGTGCCAGCAGTCGGGATAATGAACCCCAGCATTTT	CASSRDNEPQHF
TRBV6-5	-	TRBJ2-5	TRBD1	TGTGCCAGCAGGGGATTGGGACAGGGGCAGGAGACCCAGTACTTC	CASRGLGQGQETQYF
TRBV18	-	TRBJ1-1	-	TGTGCCAGCTCACCACCGTCCCAGGTCCGGAACACTGAAGCTTTCTTT	CASSPPSQVRNTEAFF
TRBV5-4	-	TRBJ2-1	TRBD2	TGTGCCAGCAGCCCCGGGGGGAGCTCCTACAATGAGCAGTTCTTC	CASSPGGSSYNEQFF
TRBV6-5	-	TRBJ2-4	-	TGTGCCAGCAGTCGCCGGAAGACAGATAAAAACATTCAGTACTTC	CASSRRKTDKNIQYF
TRBV5-1	-	TRBJ2-5	-	TGCGCCAGCAGCTTAAATCTCGGACAGATACAAGAGACCCAGTACTTC	CASSLNLGQIQETQYF
TRBV18	-	TRBJ1-2	TRBD1	TGTGCCAGCTCACTAGGACAGGATAACTATGGCTACACCTTC	CASSLGQDNYGYTF
TRBV18	once	TRBJ1-1	-	TGTGCCAGCTCACAGCAGGGCACTGAAGCTTTCTTT	CASSQQGTEAFF
TRBV19	-	TRBJ1-5	-	TGTGCCAGTAGAAAATTCAGGGGATTGAGCAATCAGCCCCAGCATTTT	CASRKFRGLSNQPQHF
TRBV12-2	-	TRBJ2-7	-	TGTGCAAGTCGCTTGTCGGAGCGGGAGGCCTTCTACGAGCAGTACTTC	CASRLSEREAFYEQYF
TRBV6-6	-	TRBJ2-2	TRBD1	TGTGCCAGCAGTCCTGGACAGGGCTACGCGAACACCGGGGAGCTGTTTTTT	CASSPGQGYANTGELFF
TRBV5-4	once	TRBJ2-2	TRBD1	TGTGCCAGCAGCCCTGGGACAGGGGGCGTTTATGGCGGGGAGCTGTTTTTT	CASSPGTGGVYGGELFF
TRBV7-9	once	TRBJ1-2	TRBD1	TGTGCCAGCAGCACAGACAGGGTTAGCGGCTACACCTTC	CASSTDRVSGYTF
TRBV7-8	-	TRBJ2-6	TRBD1	TGTGCCAGCAGCCGCGGACAGGGGGGAGTCTCTGGGGCCAACGTCCTGACTTTC	CASSRGQGGVSGANVLTF
TRBV7-2	-	TRBJ2-5	-	TGTGCCAGCAGCTCACGATCCCCGACAAAAGAGACCCAGTACTTC	CASSSRSPTKETQYF
TRBV3-1/TRBV3-2	-	TRBJ2-5	TRBD1	TGTGCCAGCAGCCAAAGCCTCAACAGGGGCCAGTACTTC	CASSQSLNRGQYF
TRBV28	-	TRBJ1-4	TRBD1	TGTGCCAGCAGTCCCGCCGGACAGGACCCGGCAACTAATGAAAAACTGTTTTTT	CASSPAGQDPATNEKLFF